The 9 T cell receptor beta chains below all came from one sample that was sequenced in a study of shared clonotypes between healthy human individuals. Profiled with immunoSEQ multiplex PCR; TCRdb holds only in-frame clones, not every one. The data contain 640,000 or so clones, roughly 70% of them singletons. The source material was memory CD4+ T cells sorted from blood. The subset denotes: CD45RA-negative fraction. The receptors were gathered from a woman aged 25 to 45 in good health.

This clone was seen many times. V and J are TRBV5-1 and TRBJ2-1; 9 nucleotides match TRBD2. Germline-derived CDR1 and CDR2 are SGHRS and YFSETQ. The CDR3 is made up of 15 amino acids. Trimming cost V 4 bases and J 3 bases; bases outside gene matches: 5. CDR3 residues: CASSDGSGSYNEQFF. The CDR3 coding sequence is TGCGCCAGCAGCGATGGTAGCGGGAGCTACAATGAGCAGTTCTTC.

This rearrangement joins TRBV25-1 to TRBJ2-7, with a tentative D call TRBD1 (6 bases). The CDR3 runs to 13 residues. V shed 10 bases and J shed 0 bases, with 13 bases lying between them. From germline, CDR1 is MGHDK and CDR2 SYGVNS. CDR3 sequence reads: CATKRGTSYEQYF. The CDR3 nucleotides are TGTGCCACTAAAAGGGGGACCTCCTACGAGCAGTACTTC.

The chain recombines TRBV5-1 with TRBJ2-5; a weak D match, TRBD2 (5 bases). This CDR3 has 15 amino acids. From germline, CDR1 is SGHRS and CDR2 YFSETQ. The V end was cut by 0 bases, the J end by 1 base, with 10 bases between. This chain's CDR3 is CASSLGETIQETQYF. The CDR3, as DNA: TGCGCCAGCAGCTTGGGGGAGACGATCCAAGAGACCCAGTACTTC.

The chain links TRBV5-6 to TRBJ1-2; TRBD1 matches at 8 bases. Trimming cost V 3 bases and J 6 bases; bases outside gene matches: 4. The CDR3 has 13 amino acids. Germline loops: CDR1 SGHDT, CDR2 YYEEEE. The CDR3 DNA is TGTGCCAGCAGCTACGGACAGGGTGATGGCTACACCTTC. Encoded protein: CASSYGQGDGYTF.

This chain connects TRBV2 to TRBJ2-5; 7 bases map to TRBD2. This CDR3 contains 16 residues. The trim removed 0 bases at V and 5 bases at J, leaving 9 bases unmatched. The germline CDR1 and CDR2 sequences are SNHLY and FYNNEI. CDR3 sequence: CASSEAGAGARETQYF. CDR3 coding DNA: TGTGCCAGCAGTGAAGCGGGTGCGGGAGCTCGGGAGACCCAGTACTTC.

This clone was found many times. Other DNA sequences in this specimen translate into the identical CDR3. This rearrangement joins TRBV6-1 to TRBJ1-5, with 11 nucleotides matching TRBD1. The length of the CDR3 is 15 residues. Trimming cost V 5 bases and J 4 bases; bases outside gene matches: 4. CDR1 is MNHNS and CDR2 is SASEGT in the germline V gene. CDR3 protein: CASSSRDRGNQPQHF. CDR3 coding DNA: TGTGCCAGCAGTAGCCGGGACAGGGGGAATCAGCCCCAGCATTTT.

The rearrangement joins TRBV5-4 to TRBJ2-7; 14 bases agree with TRBD2. The CDR3 has 16 amino acids. J was trimmed by 3 bases and V by 4 bases; bases with no gene match: 6. The germline V gene encodes CDR1 SGHNT and CDR2 YYREEE (reference sequence). CDR3 bases: TGTGCCAGCAGCCACGGGACTAGCGGGAGTGTCTACGAGCAGTACTTC. Translated, it gives CASSHGTSGSVYEQYF.

The chain couples TRBV28 to TRBJ2-6; D ambiguous. Germline CDR1 and CDR2: MDHEN and SYDVKM. The CDR3 has 14 amino acids. Trimming took off 6 bases at V and 0 bases at J, with 6 bases between the two ends. CDR3 nucleotides: TGTGCCAGCAGCGAATCCTCTGGGGCCAACGTCCTGACTTTC. Residues: CASSESSGANVLTF.

This clone appeared a single time. This chain uses TRBV6-5 with TRBJ2-7; the match to TRBD1 covers 9 bases. The germline V gene has CDR1 MNHEY and CDR2 SVGAGI. The CDR3 has 14 amino acids. With V trimmed by 5 bases and J by 0 bases, 2 bases remained unmatched. The CDR3 DNA is TGTGCCAGCAGTCGGGACAGGGCCTCCTACGAGCAGTACTTC. As protein: CASSRDRASYEQYF.